This TCR beta chain was retrieved from a study of CD8 T cells in ankylosing spondylitis (dated by TCRdb to about 2017). With respect to the entire study: T cell receptor beta repertoires were profiled in healthy donors and ankylosing spondylitis patients so that disease-linked TCR variants could be found. Samples of peripheral blood were taken, and for ankylosing spondylitis patients, synovial fluid was collected as well. In total, the full study cohort was made up of 100 to 140 healthy donors and some 26 ankylosing spondylitis patients.

These reads were obtained on an Illumina HiSeq 2500. TCR beta libraries were prepared by quantitative 5'-RACE with molecular barcodes. On the authors' methods: A new computational method based on a probabilistic model of VDJ rearrangement was used to identify disease-linked TCR variants. TCRdb reprocessed the public reads (quality trimming at Q25 with fastp, clone calling with MiXCR) and kept in-frame beta chains. When rows share a CDR3 protein, they turn into one entry using the most common DNA and genes. None of the V and J calls come from the authors' own analysis; TCRdb made them. The sample yields 650,000 to 800,000 distinct CDR3 sequences; around 20% were counted once. The top ten clones comprise under 20% of the sample. This clonotype was recorded many times. Its antigen has not been determined. Nothing much larger sits one base from this clone, and base qualities are not available. On the study overall, not on this receptor specifically: Blood from ankylosing spondylitis patients appeared to be characterized by a TCR beta motif made up of several highly homologous amino acid variants. The disease-linked clones showed a CD8+ phenotype and occurred at relatively low frequencies in peripheral blood. The disease-linked clones were reported to be significantly enriched in matched synovial fluid samples from ankylosing spondylitis patients. Some of the motif variants had been reported before in the synovial fluid and blood of reactive arthritis patients, a finding that suggests common disease-initiation mechanisms.

V loses 3 bases, J loses 3 bases, and the germline ends lie 9 bases apart. CDR1 and CDR2 are drawn from the germline V gene: MDHEN, SYDVKM. Taken from cysteine to phenylalanine, the CDR3 has 13 residues. The kept DNA is CDR3 alone, 39 bases in frame from the first base. The source of this sequence is a male donor with ankylosing spondylitis. This chain joins TRBV28 to TRBJ2-7; TRBD1 is possibly the D segment (5 matching bases). Material: blood, either unsorted or a sorted T cell fraction (not recorded which). The DNA sequence is as follows: TGTGCCAGCAGTTTGGGCAGGGACTACGAGCAGTACTTC. This codes for CASSLGRDYEQYF.